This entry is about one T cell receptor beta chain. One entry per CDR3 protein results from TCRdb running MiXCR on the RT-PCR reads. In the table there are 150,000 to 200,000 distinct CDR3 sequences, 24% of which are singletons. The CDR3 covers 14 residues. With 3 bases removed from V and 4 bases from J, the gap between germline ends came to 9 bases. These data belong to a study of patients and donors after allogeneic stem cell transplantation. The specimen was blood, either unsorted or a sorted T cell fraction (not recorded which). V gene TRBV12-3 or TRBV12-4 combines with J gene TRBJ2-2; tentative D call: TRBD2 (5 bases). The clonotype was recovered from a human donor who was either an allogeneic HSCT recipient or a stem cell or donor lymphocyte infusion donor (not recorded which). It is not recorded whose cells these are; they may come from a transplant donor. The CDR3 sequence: CASSFLAGTGELFF. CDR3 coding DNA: TGTGCCAGCAGTTTTCTAGCTGGCACCGGGGAGCTGTTTTTT.